These 26 T cell receptor beta chains share one sample of origin, sequenced in a study of CD4+ T cells in melanoma. Assay used: immunoSEQ multiplex PCR; TCRdb lists only in-frame clones, some missing. This sample has just under 10,000 clones, with roughly two thirds found just once. Sequenced sample: cells from a culture (not recorded whether cultured in vitro). Receptor source: a human donor with melanoma.

DNA of the CDR3: TGTGCCAGCAGCTTAGGACCATTCGGGGGATCCGGGGCCAACGTCCTGACTTTC. This translates into CASSLGPFGGSGANVLTF. The rearrangement links TRBV11-1 to TRBJ2-6; tentatively, D is TRBD2 (6 bases). The CDR3 runs 18 residues. Germline CDR1 and CDR2: SGHAT and FQDESV (reference sequence). The ends were cut back, 1 base at V and 4 bases at J, with 17 bases in the middle.

The gene calls are TRBV5-6 and TRBJ1-6; possible D gene TRBD1, 5 bases. This CDR3 is 13 amino acids long. V lost 4 bases, J lost 13 bases, and 15 bases lay in between. Germline assignment: CDR1 SGHDT and CDR2 YYEEEE. Here the CDR3 reads CASSDVGTGPLHF. DNA for the CDR3: TGTGCCAGCAGCGACGTTGGGACGGGGCCCCTCCACTTT.

The chain recombines TRBV7-2 with TRBJ2-2; TRBD2 matches at 9 bases. This CDR3 is 15 amino acids long. Germline V lookup: CDR1 SGHTA, CDR2 FQGNSA. After removal of 5 bases from V and 6 bases from J, the junction contained 7 bases not matched to a gene. The CDR3 nucleotides read TGTGCCAGCAGCGGCGGGGGGGGCGTAGCCGGGGAGCTGTTTTTT. It specifies CASSGGGGVAGELFF.

The chain couples TRBV29-1 to TRBJ2-7, with D perhaps TRBD2 (5 bases). The CDR3 contains 12 residues. Trimming left V 7 bases short and J 11 bases short, with 21 bases between. Germline loops: CDR1 SQVTM, CDR2 ANQGSEA. CDR3 DNA sequence: TGCAGCGCGAGCTCTGGAGGCGGAGAGAAGTACTTC. This translates into CSASSGGGEKYF.

In the case of this clone: The same CDR3 arises from other DNA sequences in this sample as well. The chain joins TRBV29-1 to TRBJ1-6; D is possibly TRBD1 (6 bases). The CDR3 consists of 13 residues. Germline assignment: CDR1 SQVTM and CDR2 ANQGSEA. With 6 bases removed from V and 7 bases from J, the gap between germline ends came to 13 bases. In DNA, the CDR3 is TGCAGCGTAGCACAGGGAAGAAATTCACCCCTCCACTTT. Its protein is CSVAQGRNSPLHF.

The chain employs TRBV2 and TRBJ1-4; TRBD1 matches 9 bases. The CDR3 length is 19 residues. CDR1 SNHLY and CDR2 FYNNEI come from the germline V gene. The V segment lost 0 bases and the J segment 6 bases; nucleotides outside the gene matches: 14. The CDR3 bases are TGTGCCAGCAGTGAAGCGCCCCCGATCTACGGGACAGGGCATGAAAAACTGTTTTTT. This encodes CASSEAPPIYGTGHEKLFF.

V and J are TRBV6-5 and TRBJ2-2; D is unresolved. The CDR3 is 13 amino acids. CDR1 and CDR2 (germline): MNHEY, SVGAGI. Trimming shortened V by 11 bases and J by 2 bases, and 12 bases separated the two germline ends. CDR3: CAARATNTGELFF. DNA for the CDR3: TGTGCCGCTCGTGCGACAAACACCGGGGAGCTGTTTTTT.

This chain joins TRBV10-3 and TRBJ1-4; 9 nucleotides match TRBD1. The CDR3 is 15 amino acids. Germline CDR1 is ENHRY and CDR2 is SYGVKD. Losses at the gene ends were 8 bases for V and 5 bases for J; bases not matched to a gene: 9. This CDR3 reads CAISRTGTGNEKLFF. The CDR3 DNA reads TGTGCCATCTCTCGAACCGGGACAGGGAATGAAAAACTGTTTTTT.

This clone was counted a few times. The chain is built from TRBV2 and TRBJ1-3; a possible D gene is TRBD1 (6 bases). Germline CDR1 is SNHLY and CDR2 is FYNNEI. V lost 8 bases to trimming and J lost 5 bases, with 16 bases between them. This CDR3 has 14 residues. CDR3 nucleotides: TGTGCCAGCCGAGAGGGGGTTCGGAGAAACACCATATATTTT. It yields the protein CASREGVRRNTIYF.

The rearrangement joins TRBV29-1 to TRBJ2-3, with D perhaps matching TRBD1 or TRBD2 (6 bases each). CDR3 size: 14 residues. The germline V gene encodes CDR1 SQVTM and CDR2 ANQGSEA. Deletions cut 7 bases from V and 5 bases from J, with 19 bases between. In DNA, the CDR3 is TGCAGCGGGGGGGACAAACTAGTACTAGATACGCAGTATTTT. This translates into CSGGDKLVLDTQYF.

This sequence joins TRBV6-6 and TRBJ2-1, with 10 bases matching TRBD1. Trimming cost V 5 bases and J 10 bases; bases outside gene matches: 14. CDR1 MNHNY and CDR2 SVGAGI come from the germline V gene (reference sequence). The CDR3 is made up of 16 amino acids. The CDR3 region has the DNA TGTGCCAGCAGTCCCCCCTCCGGGACAGGGGAGGGAGAGCAGTTCTTC. It specifies CASSPPSGTGEGEQFF.

The CDR3 sequence is CASSIDLADRGNSPLHF. CDR3 DNA: TGTGCCAGTAGTATAGATTTGGCGGACAGGGGAAATTCACCCCTCCACTTT. The chain uses TRBV19 and TRBJ1-6, with 9 positions matching TRBD1. The CDR3 loop spans 17 amino acids. J was trimmed by 7 bases and V by 0 bases; bases with no gene match: 7. CDR1 is LNHDA, CDR2 SQIVND, per germline (reference sequence).

The genes are TRBV6-1 and TRBJ1-2; 9 bases are shared with TRBD1. There are 14 residues in the CDR3. Losses at the gene ends were 10 bases for V and 5 bases for J; bases not matched to a gene: 11. Germline CDR1 and CDR2: MNHNS and SASEGT. CDR3 coding DNA: TGTGCCACACGAAGGGACAGGGCTCTATATGGCTACACCTTC. Residues: CATRRDRALYGYTF.

This chain uses TRBV6-1 with TRBJ2-7, with TRBD2 identical over 10 bases. Germline trimming cut 4 bases from V and 5 bases from J; bases unmatched to any gene: 17. The length of the CDR3 is 18 residues. Germline V gene lookup returns CDR1 MNHNS and CDR2 SASEGT. The CDR3 spells CASSVKSGGAENAHEQYF. As DNA, the CDR3 is TGTGCCAGCAGTGTTAAAAGCGGGGGGGCCGAGAACGCCCACGAGCAGTACTTC.

The chain uses TRBV6-1 and TRBJ2-7; 13 nucleotides line up with TRBD2. Trimming cost V 6 bases and J 4 bases; bases outside gene matches: 6. The CDR3 loop spans 15 amino acids. CDR1 and CDR2 from the germline V gene are MNHNS and SASEGT. The CDR3 region is CASSRRTSGGYEQYF. In nucleotides, the CDR3 is TGTGCCAGCAGCCGCAGGACTAGCGGGGGTTACGAGCAGTACTTC.

This rearrangement joins TRBV7-9 to TRBJ1-1, with D possibly matching TRBD1 (5 bases). The V gene's germline CDR1 is SEHNR and CDR2 FQNEAQ (reference sequence). There are 13 residues in the CDR3. V lost 5 bases to trimming and J lost 2 bases, with 9 bases between them. This CDR3 reads CASSGAFNTEAFF. As DNA, the CDR3 is TGTGCCAGCAGCGGGGCATTTAACACTGAAGCTTTCTTT.

The chain recombines TRBV19 with TRBJ2-3; 7 bases align to TRBD1. The CDR3 is made up of 17 amino acids. The V segment lost 5 bases and the J segment 0 bases; nucleotides outside the gene matches: 11. Germline assignment: CDR1 LNHDA and CDR2 SQIVND (reference sequence). DNA for the CDR3: TGTGCCAGTAGTGACCCCAAACCGGGACAGAGCACAGATACGCAGTATTTT. This translates into CASSDPKPGQSTDTQYF.

The gene calls are TRBV19 and TRBJ1-1; D remains unclear. Germline CDR1 and CDR2: LNHDA and SQIVND (reference sequence). This CDR3 is 13 amino acids long. The V end lost 2 bases, the J end lost 6 bases, and 10 bases lay between the germline ends. CDR3: CASSIRVRAEAFF. In nucleotides, the CDR3 is TGTGCCAGTAGTATACGGGTTAGGGCTGAAGCTTTCTTT.

This clone was counted a few times. This chain links TRBV5-1 with TRBJ2-7, with 8 bases identical to TRBD1. Germline-derived CDR1 and CDR2 are SGHRS and YFSETQ. The length of the CDR3 is 19 residues. Trimming removed 2 bases from V and 1 base from J; junction bases left unmatched: 17. The CDR3 here is CASSFDGRGPTRASYEQYF. The CDR3 DNA reads as TGCGCCAGCAGCTTCGATGGCAGGGGGCCAACAAGAGCGTCCTACGAGCAGTACTTC.

This clone is labeled large. The V call is TRBV2, the J call TRBJ1-3, with a possible D match to TRBD1 (6 bases). The V and J ends lost 6 bases and 2 bases respectively, with 11 bases between them. Germline V lookup: CDR1 SNHLY, CDR2 FYNNEI. This CDR3 is built from 14 residues. CDR3 sequence (DNA): TGTGCCAGCAGACCACAGGGCCCTGGAAACACCATATATTTT. Translating it yields CASRPQGPGNTIYF.

This rearrangement joins TRBV5-1 to TRBJ2-1, with 8 nucleotides matching TRBD2. This CDR3 is 13 amino acids long. Unmatched junction bases numbered 3, after V lost 2 bases and J lost 8 bases. CDR1 is SGHRS and CDR2 is YFSETQ in the germline V gene. The CDR3 spells CASSFSGTDEQFF. The CDR3 DNA reads TGCGCCAGCAGCTTTAGCGGGACTGATGAGCAGTTCTTC.

This clone was observed once. The chain joins TRBV6-6 to TRBJ2-7, with no clear D. Germline V gives CDR1 MNHNY, CDR2 SVGAGI (reference sequence). V lost 4 bases and J 7 bases, leaving 11 bases between the germline ends. The CDR3 has 12 residues. CDR3 residues: CASSSSSWEQYF. CDR3 bases: TGTGCCAGCAGTTCGTCCTCCTGGGAGCAGTACTTC.

This clone turned up a few times. The V gene is TRBV6-1, the J gene TRBJ2-7; D ambiguous. Germline V lookup: CDR1 MNHNS, CDR2 SASEGT. The CDR3 is 11 residues long. Between the trimmed V and J ends, which lost 1 base and 4 bases, there was a span of 2 bases. CDR3 nucleotide sequence: TGTGCCAGCAGTGAAGGGTACGAGCAGTACTTC. As protein: CASSEGYEQYF.

This clone was counted between two and nine times. V gene TRBV9 combines with J gene TRBJ1-6; D is perhaps TRBD1 (5 bases). The germline gives CDR1 SGDLS, CDR2 YYNGEE. The CDR3 covers 14 residues. V lost 5 bases, J lost 8 bases, and 14 bases lay in between. The chain's CDR3 is CASSQGVVDSPLHF. DNA for the CDR3: TGTGCCAGCAGTCAGGGAGTAGTAGATTCACCCCTCCACTTT.

The V and J genes are TRBV9 and TRBJ1-1; 7 nucleotides align to TRBD1. Germline trimming cut 3 bases from V and 1 base from J; bases unmatched to any gene: 15. This CDR3 contains 18 residues. CDR1 is SGDLS, CDR2 YYNGEE, per germline. CDR3 in DNA: TGTGCCAGCAGCGCCACGCCTTGGGGGGACAGCCCGAACACTGAAGCTTTCTTT. Amino acids: CASSATPWGDSPNTEAFF.

This rearrangement joins TRBV5-1 to TRBJ2-5; 8 bases are shared with TRBD1. Germline V gene sequence: CDR1 SGHRS, CDR2 YFSETQ. The trim removed 5 bases at V and 5 bases at J, leaving 5 bases unmatched. This CDR3 region has 13 residues. DNA of the CDR3: TGCGCCAGCAGGGACAGGGCTGGGGAGACCCAGTACTTC. This gives the protein CASRDRAGETQYF.